This T cell receptor (beta chain) was profiled in a study of technical replicates of blood from a handful of donors. Germline CDR1 reads MNHEY; CDR2 reads SVGAGI. Between the trimmed V and J ends, which lost 2 bases and 0 bases, there was a span of 5 bases. The CDR3 covers 14 residues. Sequencing was performed with immunoSEQ multiplex PCR; in TCRdb, only in-frame clones are kept and a portion is missing. Of approximately 95,000 clones detected, roughly 96% appear once; the ten largest clones hold roughly 0.34%. The clonotype comes from a human donor in good health. Sequenced: T cells isolated from PBMCs. This chain links TRBV6-5 with TRBJ2-1; no clear D gene. The chain's CDR3 is CASSYHSSYNEQFF. The CDR3 DNA sequence: TGTGCCAGCAGTTACCACAGCTCCTACAATGAGCAGTTCTTC.